This record concerns one T cell receptor beta chain sequence. This clone's antigen is unknown. Base-call qualities are not available, and no considerably larger clone is one nucleotide away. The sample comes from a study of shared clonotypes between healthy human individuals (dated by TCRdb to the early 2020s). In the study overall: The cohort included a few men and a couple of women between 18 and 49 years of age. For each donor, three plates each were used for CD4 naive and CD4 memory, two plates were used for CD8 naive, and one plate was used for CD8 memory. Blood TCR repertoires of several healthy adults were deeply sequenced to estimate repertoire size and the extent of clonotype sharing between individuals. Different laboratories and diverse techniques were used to prepare libraries and sequence TCR repertoires, to increase sequencing depth and limit assay-specific biases. Between about 0.94 and 10 billion PBMCs per donor were obtained by leukapheresis. The investigation overall reported the following: Because the study included a small number of donors, the genetic and exposure-history diversity represented was limited. Compared with non-shared clonotypes, the clonotypes found in all four sorted-subset donors had higher generation probabilities. Incomplete sequencing was indicated by rarefaction of sorted-subset datasets, despite the large sequencing depth. Pairwise subsampling led to the expectation that sequencing depth would affect the degree of clonotype sharing among donors. Sampling was limited to blood, and TCR repertoires in tissue likely differ from TCR repertoires in blood. Naive subsets generally had larger estimated clonotype richness than memory subsets. Across four donors, approximately 5% of naive CD4, approximately 3.6% of naive CD8, roughly 2.2% of memory CD4, and approximately 0.42% of memory CD8 clonotypes were shared.

The donors were healthy, HIV-negative adults with no recently reported acute infections or vaccinations. Every donor was a Caucasian adult living in Nashville, Tennessee, USA. Magnetic negative selection was used to enrich CD4+ T cells, after which naive cells were positively selected on CD45RA and the negative fraction became the memory subset. Blood was collected by leukapheresis, and PBMCs were isolated by Ficoll-Histopaque density gradient centrifugation and then cryopreserved in liquid nitrogen vapor phase. Analytical flow cytometry was used to check the purity and quantity of each magnetically sorted T cell population. Genomic DNA was isolated from every sorted fraction and measured by UV absorbance on a Nanodrop 2000c. TCR CDR3 regions were amplified from genomic DNA by multiplex PCR using the deep immunoSEQ assay. Extracted genomic DNA from each cell subset was distributed evenly across all wells of several immunoSEQ 96-well plates, and each plate was treated as a replicate. For sorted subsets, around 200 ng genomic DNA, equal to 30,000 to 35,000 T cell genomes, was loaded into each replicate PCR. The purified libraries were quantified using a Qubit 3.0 fluorometer, sized with a Bioanalyzer 2100, and then quantified again using the KAPA Library Quantification kit. Every immunoSEQ 96-well plate was sequenced on a separate single-read 150-cycle Illumina NextSeq 550 flow cell. As for how the authors treated the data: Because the immunoSEQ output included only junctional sequences and no quality scores, the filtering could not be the same as the filtering used for full-length reads. To assign V/J genes and CDR3, sequences were annotated using PyIR, a Python wrapper for IgBLAST v1.9, with IMGT germline references. Reads were filtered out if the reads had weak V/J assignments (E-value above 1e-6), no CDR3, stop codons, out-of-frame junctions, or ambiguous translated residues. V3J clonotypes were defined as sequences sharing an identical inferred V gene, J gene, and CDR3 amino acid sequence. The percentage overlap between two repertoires was calculated by dividing the number of shared unique clonotypes by the size of the smaller repertoire. Repertoire richness was assessed with RTK rarefaction, the Chao1 estimator, and Recon v2.1 estimates of unobserved clonotypes. OLGA was used to compute generation probabilities for all TCRbeta clonotypes that the gDNA method yielded from a handful of donors. Entries here come from immuneACCESS through TCRdb and include only in-frame sequences with V and J called. Some clones fail to appear in such tables; in the studies checked, an unresolved V gene covers under half of the shortfall, and the cause of the remainder is unknown. D and trimming come from the DNA, and the V and J calls and clone size come from that table. The sample includes about 2 million clones, with 95% observed a single time. 0.13% of the sample lies in the top ten.

The sample taken for sequencing was naive CD4+ T cells sorted from blood. The meaning of the sample's cell subset or site label: CD45RA+ positively selected. The receptor was isolated from a man aged 18 to 30 in good health.

CDR3 loop: CASSLRPDPRPSYEQYF. The base sequence is TGTGCCAGCAGCTTACGCCCGGACCCCAGGCCCTCCTACGAGCAGTACTTC. The chain links TRBV7-2 with TRBJ2-7; no D gene is confidently identified. CDR1 SGHTA and CDR2 FQGNSA are derived from the germline V gene. V is pared back by 2 bases and J by 0 bases, with 17 bases lying between the germline termini. The CDR3 holds 17 amino acids from the cysteine to the phenylalanine. The sequence is cut down to CDR3 DNA, 51 bases in frame from base 1.